The 7 T cell receptor beta chains reported below all come from one sample, sequenced in a study of cytomegalovirus exposure and HLA in healthy donors. The PCR made use of 60 Vbeta and 13 Jbeta primers. The protocol was immunoSEQ multiplex PCR, while the TCRdb copy is restricted to in-frame clones and leaves out a portion. Of fewer than 120,000 clones in the sample, around four fifths were seen once. Material for sequencing was PBMCs. The receptors were gathered from a woman aged 60-75 years in good health and CMV-seropositive.

The chain recombines TRBV28 with TRBJ1-2; a possible D gene is TRBD1 (5 bases). Per the germline V gene, CDR1 is MDHEN and CDR2 is SYDVKM. CDR3 length: 14 amino acids. Trimming stripped 2 bases from V and 7 bases from J, with 14 bases between. DNA of the CDR3: TGTGCCAGCAGTTTAGGTCAGGGAGGTAGTGGCTACACCTTC. The encoded protein is CASSLGQGGSGYTF.

This clone appeared a single time. The CDR3 here is CASSTVTGVGETQYF. CDR3 DNA: TGTGCCAGCTCCACCGTGACGGGAGTGGGAGAGACCCAGTACTTC. This chain joins TRBV18 and TRBJ2-5, with D maybe TRBD2 (6 bases). This CDR3 is 15 amino acids long. The V end was cut by 6 bases, the J end by 4 bases, with 18 bases between. In germline, CDR1 is KGHSH, CDR2 LQKENI.

The rearrangement links TRBV30 to TRBJ2-5; D uncertain. V was clipped by 0 bases and J by 7 bases, with 12 bases between them. The CDR3 is 13 amino acids. Germline CDR1 is GTSNPN and CDR2 is SVGIG (reference sequence). The CDR3 here is CAWSVRSVGTQYF. The CDR3 DNA is TGTGCCTGGAGTGTACGGAGCGTAGGGACCCAGTACTTC.

This chain uses TRBV9 with TRBJ2-3; a weak D match, TRBD2 (6 bases). The V gene lost 0 bases and the J gene lost 0 bases, with 14 bases spanning the gap. The CDR3 spans 17 residues. Germline V gene data show CDR1 as SGDLS and CDR2 as YYNGEE. The CDR3 bases are TGTGCCAGCAGCGTAGCGGCGGGACCTTATAGCACAGATACGCAGTATTTT. This sequence encodes CASSVAAGPYSTDTQYF.

This clone was seen just once. This chain links TRBV13 with TRBJ2-3; D perhaps matches TRBD1 (6 bases). CDR1 and CDR2 (germline): PRHDT, FYEKMQ (reference sequence). V was clipped by 0 bases and J by 5 bases, with 12 bases between them. The CDR3 contains 15 residues. The CDR3 DNA reads TGTGCCAGCAGCTTAGGGTTTGGGGGCGGAGATACGCAGTATTTT. This translates into CASSLGFGGGDTQYF.

In nucleotides, the CDR3 is TGTGCCAGCAGCGTAGCTGGCTCACAGGGGCGGACTGAAGCTTTCTTT. This codes for CASSVAGSQGRTEAFF. The gene calls are TRBV9 and TRBJ1-1; 7 nucleotides align to TRBD1. This CDR3 is built from 16 residues. CDR1 is SGDLS, CDR2 YYNGEE, per germline. V was clipped by 0 bases and J by 5 bases; unmatched bases: 10.

DNA for the CDR3: TGTGCCAGCAGCGTAGCTATACACAGCTCCTACAATGAGCAGTTCTTC. Encoded protein: CASSVAIHSSYNEQFF. The V and J genes are TRBV9 and TRBJ2-1; D unresolved. The germline CDR1 and CDR2 sequences are SGDLS and YYNGEE. This CDR3 spans 16 amino acids. V was clipped by 0 bases and J by 0 bases, with 10 bases between them.